These 21 T cell receptor beta chains were all obtained from the same sample, sequenced in a study of control samples from healthy donors and cancer patients (dated by TCRdb to about 2020). Library preparation used the immunoSEQ multiplex PCR assay. TCRdb took this table from immuneACCESS and kept in-frame rearrangements with V and J called. Such tables lack part of the clones; where checked against another copy, unresolved V genes explain under half of the gap, and the rest is unexplained. Within this sample are about 220,000 clones, with around 94% of them counted one time only. About 1.6% of the sample goes to the ten largest clones. The material sequenced was blood. These receptors originate from a man over 45 in good health.

The chain combines TRBV3-1 (or the pseudogene TRBV3-2) with TRBJ2-1; 9 bases map to TRBD1. This CDR3 region has 17 residues. The V gene end was trimmed by 4 bases and the J gene end by 3 bases; junction bases not matched to a gene: 10. In germline, CDR1 is LGHDT, CDR2 YNNKEL (reference sequence). The CDR3 nucleotides are TGTGCCAGCAGCCGTGCTGGAAGGGACAGGGTCTACAATGAGCAGTTCTTC. As protein: CASSRAGRDRVYNEQFF.

CDR3 amino acids: CASSWSSYNSPLHF. CDR3 bases: TGCGCCAGCAGCTGGAGCTCCTATAATTCACCCCTCCACTTT. This chain uses TRBV5-1 with TRBJ1-6; D not certain. The germline V gene has CDR1 SGHRS and CDR2 YFSETQ. The CDR3 totals 14 residues. V lost 3 bases to trimming and J lost 0 bases, with 4 bases between them.

The V and J genes are TRBV28 and TRBJ1-4; 7 bases map to TRBD1. With V trimmed by 7 bases and J by 6 bases, 11 bases remained unmatched. In germline, CDR1 is MDHEN, CDR2 SYDVKM. The CDR3 consists of 15 residues. This CDR3 reads CASTPYRGWHEKLFF. The CDR3 region has the DNA TGTGCCAGCACCCCCTACAGGGGTTGGCATGAAAAACTGTTTTTT. Using reference TRBV28 and TRBJ1-4 for the parts outside the CDR3, the full variable domain is DVKVTQSSRYLVKRTGEKVFLECVQDMDHENMFWYRQDPGLGLRLIYFSYDVKMKEKGDIPEGYSVSREKKERFSLILESASTNQTSMYLCASTPYRGWHEKLFFGSGTQLSVL.

This chain uses TRBV24-1 with TRBJ1-2, with 9 nucleotides matching TRBD1. Germline V lookup: CDR1 KGHDR, CDR2 SFDVKD. The CDR3 runs 17 residues. V trimming: 6 bases; J trimming: 8 bases; junction bases outside the gene matches: 18. The DNA of the CDR3 is TGTGCCACCAGTCACGACGGCCGGGGACAGGGAGAAAGAGGCTACACCTTC. Translated: CATSHDGRGQGERGYTF.

V usage is TRBV6-2 or TRBV6-3 and J usage is TRBJ2-3; 10 nucleotides agree with TRBD2. CDR3 size: 17 residues. The J segment lost 0 bases and the V segment lost 0 bases, leaving 3 bases of the junction unmatched. Germline V lookup: CDR1 MNHEY, CDR2 SVGEGT. The CDR3 DNA follows: TGTGCCAGCAGTTACTCCCCTAGCGGGAGTAGCACAGATACGCAGTATTTT. Translating gives CASSYSPSGSSTDTQYF.

The chain joins TRBV5-4 to TRBJ1-1; no clear D gene. V was shortened by 4 bases and J by 0 bases, with 13 bases between the two germline ends. Germline V gives CDR1 SGHNT, CDR2 YYREEE (reference sequence). This CDR3 spans 15 amino acids. CDR3 sequence: CASSADGPMNTEAFF. CDR3 coding DNA: TGTGCCAGCAGCGCGGACGGACCCATGAACACTGAAGCTTTCTTT.

This chain joins TRBV7-2 and TRBJ2-3; weak D call: TRBD2 (6 bases). This CDR3 comprises 12 residues. Germline CDR1 is SGHTA and CDR2 is FQGNSA. Trimming shortened V by 1 base and J by 9 bases, and 8 bases separated the two germline ends. The chain's CDR3 is CASSLGGGTQYF. The CDR3 DNA sequence: TGTGCCAGCAGCTTAGGGGGAGGAACGCAGTATTTT.

J is TRBJ2-3 and V is TRBV3-1 (or the pseudogene TRBV3-2), with 8 positions matching TRBD2. CDR1 is LGHDT, CDR2 YNNKEL, per germline (reference sequence). V trimming: 5 bases; J trimming: 6 bases; junction bases outside the gene matches: 4. The CDR3 is made up of 13 amino acids. DNA of the CDR3: TGTGCCAGCAGCGGCCGGACTAGCGATACGCAGTATTTT. Encoded protein: CASSGRTSDTQYF.

V and J are TRBV6-2 or TRBV6-3 and TRBJ2-1; D possibly uses TRBD1 or TRBD2 (5 bases each). V lost 5 bases, J lost 12 bases, and 14 bases lay in between. Germline CDR1 is MNHEY and CDR2 is SVGEGT. The CDR3 loop spans 12 amino acids. The CDR3 DNA follows: TGTGCCAGCAGTCGGGACCCGCATTGGCAGTTCTTC. Translated, it gives CASSRDPHWQFF.

In regard to this clone: Distinct nucleotide sequences in the sample also encode this CDR3. V usage is TRBV18 and J usage is TRBJ1-1; no reliable D call. This CDR3 spans 13 amino acids. Trimming removed 2 bases at V and 0 bases at J, with 4 bases between. Germline V gene sequence: CDR1 KGHSH, CDR2 LQKENI. CDR3 nucleotide sequence: TGTGCCAGCTCACCAGATCTGAACACTGAAGCTTTCTTT. It yields the protein CASSPDLNTEAFF.

This chain's CDR3 is CASSQDGSSYNSPLHF. The CDR3 DNA follows: TGTGCCAGCAGCCAAGACGGAAGCTCCTATAATTCACCCCTCCACTTT. The chain is built from TRBV3-1 (or the pseudogene TRBV3-2) and TRBJ1-6, with no clear D. Per germline, CDR1 LGHDT and CDR2 YNNKEL (reference sequence). This CDR3 region has 16 residues. The germline V and J ends were trimmed by 0 bases and 0 bases, with 6 bases remaining between them.

Comments on this clone: The sample contains more than one DNA sequence encoding this CDR3. This chain links TRBV7-9 with TRBJ1-2; 7 bases line up with TRBD1. Trimming removed 5 bases from V and 2 bases from J; junction bases left unmatched: 2. There are 13 residues in the CDR3. Germline V lookup: CDR1 SEHNR, CDR2 FQNEAQ (reference sequence). For the CDR3, the DNA is TGTGCCAGCAGCCTGGGACAGAACTATGGCTACACCTTC. Amino acids: CASSLGQNYGYTF.

Remarks on this clone: The sample has other DNA sequences that encode this CDR3 too. The V call is TRBV5-1, the J call TRBJ1-4; no clear D. V was shortened by 4 bases and J by 0 bases, with 10 bases between the two germline ends. Germline CDR1 and CDR2: SGHRS and YFSETQ. CDR3 size: 15 residues. CDR3 amino acids: CASSVGGSTNEKLFF. CDR3 coding DNA: TGCGCCAGCAGCGTCGGCGGGTCAACTAATGAAAAACTGTTTTTT.

This clone was seen just once. The chain has TRBV30 and TRBJ1-4; D is unresolved. CDR3 size: 15 residues. V shed 3 bases and J shed 8 bases, with 19 bases lying between them. Germline assignment: CDR1 GTSNPN and CDR2 SVGIG (reference sequence). The chain's CDR3 is CAWRKNPGPEEKLFF. The CDR3 nucleotides are TGTGCCTGGAGAAAAAACCCCGGACCCGAGGAAAAACTGTTTTTT.

CDR3 amino acids: CASSSGNTEAFF. CDR3 in DNA: TGTGCCAGCAGTTCCGGGAACACTGAAGCTTTCTTT. The chain recombines TRBV6-5 with TRBJ1-1; D remains ambiguous. Trimming cost V 4 bases and J 1 base, with 4 bases left between them. The CDR3 runs to 12 residues. Germline V gene lookup returns CDR1 MNHEY and CDR2 SVGAGI.

This chain links TRBV14 with TRBJ1-1; D not resolved. The germline V and J ends were trimmed by 4 bases and 0 bases, with 9 bases remaining between them. Germline loops: CDR1 SGHDN, CDR2 FVKESK. The CDR3 has 14 residues. The CDR3 region has the DNA TGTGCCAGCAGCCCACCCTGGGTGAACACTGAAGCTTTCTTT. Its protein product is CASSPPWVNTEAFF.

This rearrangement joins TRBV24-1 to TRBJ2-2; D remains ambiguous. The V gene's germline CDR1 is KGHDR and CDR2 SFDVKD. V was cut by 0 bases and J by 5 bases, with 6 bases left in between. The CDR3 covers 14 residues. The CDR3 DNA reads TGTGCCACCAGTGATTTGCCACGGACCGGGGAGCTGTTTTTT. This encodes CATSDLPRTGELFF.

This chain links TRBV5-8 with TRBJ1-2, with 8 bases that match TRBD1. From germline, CDR1 is SGHTS and CDR2 YDEGEE. The CDR3 has 16 residues. The V gene end was trimmed by 4 bases and the J gene end by 0 bases; junction bases not matched to a gene: 8. The chain's CDR3 is CASSLNRDRTNYGYTF. The CDR3 DNA follows: TGTGCCAGCAGCCTAAACCGGGACAGGACTAACTATGGCTACACCTTC. The variable domain in full, with the rest retrieved from reference TRBV5-8 and TRBJ1-2, is EAGVTQSPTHLIKTRGQQATLRCSPISGHTSVYWYQQALGLGLQFLLWYDEGEERNRGNFPPRFSGRQFPNYSSELNVNALELEDSALYLCASSLNRDRTNYGYTFGSGTRLTVV.

The V gene is TRBV5-1, the J gene TRBJ2-1; the D is unclear. Germline V CDR1 and CDR2: SGHRS, YFSETQ. The CDR3 is 13 residues long. Trimming took off 0 bases at V and 5 bases at J, with 6 bases between the two ends. CDR3 nucleotide sequence: TGCGCCAGCAGCTTGGGACCGAACAATGAGCAGTTCTTC. It specifies CASSLGPNNEQFF.

The rearrangement joins TRBV5-1 to TRBJ1-1; 8 nucleotides line up with TRBD1. V lost 3 bases to trimming and J lost 3 bases; unmatched junction nucleotides: 4. Germline V gives CDR1 SGHRS, CDR2 YFSETQ. This CDR3 has 14 residues. CDR3 loop: CASSWTGLDTEAFF. As DNA, the CDR3 is TGCGCCAGCAGCTGGACAGGGTTGGACACTGAAGCTTTCTTT. Variable domain in full (rest from reference TRBV5-1 and TRBJ1-1): KAGVTQTPRYLIKTRGQQVTLSCSPISGHRSVSWYQQTPGQGLQFLFEYFSETQRNKGNFPGRFSGRQFSNSRSEMNVSTLELGDSALYLCASSWTGLDTEAFFGQGTRLTVV.

The DNA of the CDR3 is TGCGCCAGCAGCTTGGAGTGGGGCCCAAATTCACCCCTCCACTTT. Its translation is CASSLEWGPNSPLHF. The chain is built from TRBV5-1 and TRBJ1-6, with D perhaps TRBD1 (5 bases). Trimming took 0 bases from V and 7 from J, leaving 11 bases between them. Germline-derived CDR1 and CDR2 are SGHRS and YFSETQ. The CDR3 totals 15 residues. Supplemented by reference TRBV5-1 and TRBJ1-6, the full variable domain reads KAGVTQTPRYLIKTRGQQVTLSCSPISGHRSVSWYQQTPGQGLQFLFEYFSETQRNKGNFPGRFSGRQFSNSRSEMNVSTLELGDSALYLCASSLEWGPNSPLHFGNGTRLTVT.